A selection of T cell receptor beta chains follows, all from one sample in a study of cytomegalovirus exposure and HLA in healthy donors. Clones were read by immunoSEQ multiplex PCR, and TCRdb kept only the in-frame ones, dropping some. Its table lists approximately 140,000 clones. The source material was PBMCs. The receptors come from a woman aged 50 to 60 in good health and CMV-seronegative. Both conserved end residues are part of each CDR3. The order of the fields is CDR3 length, D gene, J gene, V gene, CDR3 DNA, CDR3 protein. A D gene is named only where the DNA matches it firmly.

>15|TRBD1|TRBJ2-7|TRBV10-2
TGCGCCAGCAGTGGGACAGGGGGCCCTTCCTACGAGCAGTACTTC
CASSGTGGPSYEQYF
>11|.|TRBJ1-2|TRBV20-1
TGCAGTGCTAGAGATCTTCTTGGCTACACCTTC
CSARDLLGYTF
>14|.|TRBJ1-1|TRBV4-2
TGTGCCAGCAGCCTTCCGTCCTCGAACACTGAAGCTTTCTTT
CASSLPSSNTEAFF
>16|.|TRBJ1-3|TRBV27
TGTGCCAGCAGTTTAAACTGGGACATCGACCGAAACACCATATATTTT
CASSLNWDIDRNTIYF
>14|.|TRBJ1-3|TRBV6-5
TGTGCCAGCAGCATTGCAGGGTTGGGAAACACCATATATTTT
CASSIAGLGNTIYF
>14|.|TRBJ2-3|TRBV12-5
TGTGCTAGTGGTTTGGGGGCTAGCACAGATACGCAGTATTTT
CASGLGASTDTQYF
>14|.|TRBJ1-6|TRBV30
TGTGCCTGGAGCACCCGGGGGATAAATTCACCCCTCCACTTT
CAWSTRGINSPLHF
>14|.|TRBJ1-1|TRBV14
TGTGCCAGCAGCCCTCCGGGGGTGGACACTGAAGCTTTCTTT
CASSPPGVDTEAFF
>13|.|TRBJ2-7|TRBV14
TGTGCCAGTAACGAGGTGATCACCTACGAGCAGTACTTC
CASNEVITYEQYF
>13|.|TRBJ2-1|TRBV25-1
TGTGCCAGCAGTCGGACAGGAGGGGATGAGCAGTTCTTC
CASSRTGGDEQFF
>15|.|TRBJ2-7|TRBV5-6
.
CASSFGPGQGSEQYF
>16|TRBD2|TRBJ2-2|TRBV5-1
TGCGCCAGCAGCGGAACTAGCGGAATGAACACCGGGGAGCTGTTTTTT
CASSGTSGMNTGELFF
>13|TRBD1|TRBJ1-6|TRBV6-1
TGTGCCAGCATGGACAGGGTGGGTTCACCCCTCCACTTT
CASMDRVGSPLHF
>16|.|TRBJ2-5|TRBV18
TGTGCCAGCTCATCCACACTAGCGTCCGGGGGCGAGACCCAGTACTTC
CASSSTLASGGETQYF
>14|.|TRBJ2-2|TRBV7-8
TGTGCCAGCAGCTTAATCCAGGGGACCGGGGAGCTGTTTTTT
CASSLIQGTGELFF
>11|.|TRBJ2-5|TRBV20-1
TGCAGTGCACCCCTACTAGAGACCCAGTACTTC
CSAPLLETQYF
>15|TRBD1|TRBJ1-1|TRBV6-6
TGTGCCAGCAGTTACTCTGCAGGGGGGAACACTGAAGCTTTCTTT
CASSYSAGGNTEAFF
>14|TRBD1|TRBJ2-5|TRBV19
TGTGCCAGTAGGAGAGGGACAGTTCCAGAGACCCAGTACTTC
CASRRGTVPETQYF